Presented here are 17 T cell receptor beta chains from one specimen sequenced in a study of blood T cell repertoires in COVID-19. Profiling relied on immunoSEQ multiplex PCR, and the TCRdb table lists in-frame clones only, not all of them. The data show 380,000 or so clones, about 89% seen once. What was sequenced was peripheral blood. The source of these receptors is a man aged 35-49 years with acute or convalescent COVID-19.

The rearrangement uses TRBV28 and TRBJ2-7; 9 bases map to TRBD1. The CDR3 is 15 amino acids. Per the germline V gene, CDR1 is MDHEN and CDR2 is SYDVKM. With 5 bases clipped from V and 5 bases from J, the junction kept 10 bases outside the gene matches. CDR3 nucleotide sequence: TGTGCCAGCAGTAGGGCGACAGGGGGGATCCACGAGCAGTACTTC. Translated: CASSRATGGIHEQYF.

The gene calls are TRBV28 and TRBJ1-6; no definite D call. The CDR3 has 15 residues. Germline V CDR1 and CDR2: MDHEN, SYDVKM. Trimming took off 3 bases at V and 2 bases at J, with 8 bases between the two ends. CDR3 sequence: CASSFSGTYNSPLHF. Here the CDR3 DNA reads TGTGCCAGCAGTTTTTCGGGAACCTATAATTCACCCCTCCACTTT.

This clone occurred once. The rearrangement links TRBV10-3 to TRBJ2-2, with 8 bases fitting TRBD2. This CDR3 comprises 15 residues. From germline, CDR1 is ENHRY and CDR2 SYGVKD. Trimming took 9 bases from V and 3 from J; bases not matched to a gene: 9. The CDR3 DNA is TGTGCCATGTCGCCCTCGGGGGGGGACACCGGGGAGCTGTTTTTT. Protein product: CAMSPSGGDTGELFF.

In this sample, this clone turned up a few times. V gene TRBV5-1 combines with J gene TRBJ2-2; D possibly corresponds to TRBD2 (6 bases). V dropped 0 bases and J dropped 0 bases, with 6 bases sitting between them. CDR3 length: 15 amino acids. The germline CDR1 and CDR2 sequences are SGHRS and YFSETQ. The CDR3 nucleotides are TGCGCCAGCAGCTTGGGACTAGCGAACACCGGGGAGCTGTTTTTT. Encoded protein: CASSLGLANTGELFF. The variable domain in full, with the rest retrieved from reference TRBV5-1 and TRBJ2-2, is KAGVTQTPRYLIKTRGQQVTLSCSPISGHRSVSWYQQTPGQGLQFLFEYFSETQRNKGNFPGRFSGRQFSNSRSEMNVSTLELGDSALYLCASSLGLANTGELFFGEGSRLTVL.

This clone was counted a single time. The V gene is TRBV2, the J gene TRBJ1-1; 9 bases line up with TRBD1. V was pared by 8 bases and J by 1 base, with 5 bases of the junction left unmatched. Looked up from germline, CDR1 is SNHLY and CDR2 is FYNNEI. There are 14 residues in the CDR3. This CDR3 reads CASLRQGGNTEAFF. Written as DNA, the CDR3 is TGTGCCAGCCTTAGACAGGGGGGGAACACTGAAGCTTTCTTT.

The CDR3 DNA is TGTGCCAGCAGTGTCCAGGGCGCCTACGAGCAGTACTTC. Translation gives CASSVQGAYEQYF. V is TRBV2 and J is TRBJ2-7; D possibly corresponds to TRBD1 (5 bases). CDR1 is SNHLY, CDR2 FYNNEI, per germline. Trimming left V 4 bases short and J 2 bases short, with 9 bases between. There are 13 residues in the CDR3.

This chain links TRBV21-1 with TRBJ1-2. TRBV21-1 is a recognized pseudogene. The length of the CDR3 is 21 residues. DNA of the CDR3: TGTGCCAGCAGCAAAGGGGTATGGGTAGGATACTATATTTTAGCTGGCGAGGGCTACACCTTC. Translated, it gives CASSKGVWVGYYILAGEGYTF.

V is TRBV5-1 and J is TRBJ2-5; D is uncertain. Trimming cost V 4 bases and J 4 bases, with 14 bases left between them. CDR3 size: 14 residues. Germline V CDR1 and CDR2: SGHRS, YFSETQ. CDR3 in DNA: TGCGCCAGCAGCGCCGAGTTGGTTGGAGAGACCCAGTACTTC. Encoded protein: CASSAELVGETQYF.

The rearrangement joins TRBV6-5 to TRBJ1-4; 8 nucleotides line up with TRBD1. Germline V gene lookup returns CDR1 MNHEY and CDR2 SVGAGI. CDR3 length: 14 residues. With V trimmed by 6 bases and J by 3 bases, 3 bases remained unmatched. This CDR3 reads CASSDRGSNEKLFF. DNA of the CDR3: TGTGCCAGCAGCGACAGGGGTTCTAATGAAAAACTGTTTTTT.

The CDR3 nucleotides read TGTGCCATCAGTGAGTCGTCAGATCCATACGAGCAGTACTTC. This encodes CAISESSDPYEQYF. This chain connects TRBV10-3 to TRBJ2-7; D gene ambiguous. This CDR3 comprises 14 residues. Trimming removed 0 bases from V and 4 bases from J, with 10 bases in between. CDR1 ENHRY and CDR2 SYGVKD come from the germline V gene.

The chain is built from TRBV6-5 and TRBJ2-7, with 7 positions matching TRBD1. This CDR3 contains 15 residues. Per the germline V gene, CDR1 is MNHEY and CDR2 is SVGAGI. Losses at the gene ends were 6 bases for V and 3 bases for J; bases not matched to a gene: 11. CDR3 residues: CASRKAGTEIYEQYF. In DNA form, the CDR3 reads TGTGCCAGCAGGAAAGCCGGGACAGAGATCTACGAGCAGTACTTC.

This clone was counted a single time. The chain links TRBV2 to TRBJ2-2; unclear D gene. The CDR3 length is 14 residues. The V gene lost 3 bases and the J gene lost 5 bases, with 10 bases spanning the gap. From germline, CDR1 is SNHLY and CDR2 FYNNEI. CDR3 nucleotide sequence: TGTGCCAGCAGTGAGGAGAGTGTAACCGGGGAGCTGTTTTTT. It encodes CASSEESVTGELFF.

This clone was detected only once. J is TRBJ1-1 and V is TRBV6-6, with D perhaps matching TRBD1 (6 bases). CDR3 size: 14 residues. The ends were cut back, 7 bases at V and 5 bases at J, with 17 bases in the middle. Germline V gives CDR1 MNHNY, CDR2 SVGAGI (reference sequence). The CDR3 sequence is CASNYRVLRTEAFF. The CDR3 region has the DNA TGTGCCAGCAACTACAGGGTACTGCGGACTGAAGCTTTCTTT.

The chain recombines TRBV5-8 with TRBJ1-4, with D hard to call. V gave up 1 base and J gave up 8 bases, with 6 bases separating them. The CDR3 covers 12 residues. Germline V gene data show CDR1 as SGHTS and CDR2 as YDEGEE. CDR3 bases: TGTGCCAGCAGCTTGAGCCGGGAAAAACTGTTTTTT. Translated: CASSLSREKLFF.

The V and J genes are TRBV9 and TRBJ1-2; D perhaps matches TRBD1 (6 bases). The V end lost 0 bases, the J end lost 2 bases, and 14 bases lay between the germline ends. Germline-derived CDR1 and CDR2 are SGDLS and YYNGEE. The CDR3 covers 16 residues. DNA for the CDR3: TGTGCCAGCAGCGTAGAAACAGGGCGAGGGAACTATGGCTACACCTTC. Translation gives CASSVETGRGNYGYTF.

This rearrangement joins TRBV6-5 to TRBJ2-3; maybe TRBD2 (5 bases). The CDR3 consists of 13 residues. Trimming shortened V by 2 bases and J by 3 bases, and 6 bases separated the two germline ends. Germline CDR1 and CDR2: MNHEY and SVGAGI. The CDR3 bases are TGTGCCAGCAGTTACCGGGGAACAGATACGCAGTATTTT. Amino acids: CASSYRGTDTQYF.

This sequence joins TRBV29-1 and TRBJ2-1; D may be TRBD2 (6 bases). V was trimmed by 4 bases and J by 6 bases, leaving 10 bases between them. CDR1 and CDR2 (germline): SQVTM, ANQGSEA. CDR3 length: 12 amino acids. This chain's CDR3 is CSVGGLLNEQFF. The CDR3 nucleotides read TGCAGCGTTGGCGGACTACTCAATGAGCAGTTCTTC.